This is a list of T cell receptor beta chains from one sample in a study of Graves' ophthalmopathy and Graves' hyperthyroidism. MiXCR, run by TCRdb on the multiplex PCR reads, gives a single entry per CDR3 protein. Seen here are approximately 1.2 million distinct CDR3 sequences, less than 45% observed once, and the top ten hold more than 9.5%. Sequencing was done on a sample of peripheral blood or thyroid tissue (not recorded which). The source of these receptors is an adult man with Graves' hyperthyroidism. CDR3s leave out the opening cysteine and the closing phenylalanine or tryptophan. Each record gives: V gene, J gene, CDR3 length, CDR3 protein.

>TRBV4-1|TRBJ2-2|13
ASSPTGQSTGELF
>TRBV10-2|TRBJ1-1|13
ASSESGQPNTEAF
>TRBV29-1|TRBJ2-5|11
SAGTGQKETQY
>TRBV7-2|TRBJ2-6|13
ASSWGTFGANVLT
>TRBV10-2|TRBJ2-7|12
ASRGSGRGYEQY
>TRBV29-1|TRBJ1-5|11
SVAMGTDQPQH
>TRBV20-1|TRBJ1-2|9
SARGSHGYT
>TRBV25-1|TRBJ1-1|11
ASLQGTNTEAF
>TRBV6-1|TRBJ1-1|10
ASNQGVAEAF
>TRBV5-6|TRBJ1-5|12
ASSLRFGHQPQH
>TRBV20-1|TRBJ2-2|11
SARDGNTGELF
>TRBV2|TRBJ1-4|10
ASSSTAEKLF
>TRBV28|TRBJ1-2|12
ASSSPVPNYGYT
>TRBV7-2|TRBJ2-7|12
ASSWRSEGSQQY
>TRBV2|TRBJ2-7|12
ASSSRGREGEQY
>TRBV10-3|TRBJ2-7|11
AISGTGVHEQY
>TRBV7-9|TRBJ1-4|13
ASSQMGRTNEKLF
>TRBV15|TRBJ2-7|12
ATSRQGRLIEQY
>TRBV7-9|TRBJ2-2|11
AIGQGNTGELF
>TRBV29-1|TRBJ2-2|7
SVEGGLF
>TRBV7-6|TRBJ2-7|12
ASSPDETGLEQY
>TRBV29-1|TRBJ2-7|11
SGGRGQNYEQY
>TRBV20-1|TRBJ2-2|14
SAKGAGGSGTGELF
>TRBV29-1|TRBJ1-5|11
RITGTGNQPQH
>TRBV3-1|TRBJ2-7|15
ASSQVKGGPLFHEQY
>TRBV19|TRBJ2-7|12
ASSTGRELYEQY
>TRBV7-8|TRBJ1-2|13
ASSQGGTGGFGYT
>TRBV5-6|TRBJ2-7|14
ASSSEGGPDSYEQY
>TRBV6-5|TRBJ2-7|13
ASSYSVQGAHEQY
>TRBV6-5|TRBJ2-7|11
ASRPVAPDEQY
>TRBV12-5|TRBJ1-5|14
ASGLPRGPGVQPQH
>TRBV11-2|TRBJ2-5|15
ASSNTGLAPRQETQY